A selection of T cell receptor beta chains follows, all from one sample in a study of T cells in Graves' hyperthyroidism and ophthalmopathy. TCRdb re-derived calls from the multiplex PCR reads in MiXCR, one entry per CDR3 protein. The sample records around 450,000 distinct CDR3 sequences, 15% to 17% being singletons. The sequenced sample was blood. These TCRs come from a woman aged 18 to 35 with Graves' hyperthyroidism. Each CDR3 is given with its conserved first and last residue. The D gene is left open where the match is weak. Part of the rows lack a size; the others show once, few, many or a class for expanded clones.

clone_size,d_call,j_call,v_call,cdr3_aa,cdr3_nt
.,TRBD1,TRBJ1-5,TRBV20-1,CSALRGQGANQPQHF,TGCAGTGCCCTAAGAGGACAGGGGGCTAATCAGCCCCAGCATTTT
few,.,TRBJ2-7,TRBV5-6,CASSEGTSFYEQYF,TGTGCCAGCAGCGAAGGGACATCCTTCTACGAGCAGTACTTC
many,.,TRBJ1-5,TRBV6-1,CASSEMRGTNQPQHF,TGTGCCAGCAGTGAAATGAGGGGCACAAATCAGCCCCAGCATTTT
many,TRBD1,TRBJ1-1,TRBV2,CASSGTGVNTEAFF,TGTGCCAGCAGTGGGACAGGGGTGAACACTGAAGCTTTCTTT
.,.,TRBJ1-5,TRBV15,CATSREGVYSNQPQHF,TGTGCCACCAGCAGGGAAGGGGTCTATAGCAATCAGCCCCAGCATTTT
.,.,TRBJ2-3,TRBV24-1,CATSPGTDTQYF,TGTGCCACCAGTCCGGGCACAGATACGCAGTATTTT
many,.,TRBJ2-1,TRBV28,CASSSPGTEHEQFF,TGTGCCAGCAGTTCCCCCGGGACGGAGCATGAGCAGTTCTTC
.,.,TRBJ2-7,TRBV12-3/TRBV12-4,CASSMALTYEKYF,TGTGCCAGCAGTATGGCCTTAACCTACGAAAAGTACTTC
many,.,TRBJ2-2,TRBV5-6,CASSYSDNLGTGELFF,TGTGCCAGCAGCTACTCGGACAACCTGGGGACCGGGGAGCTGTTTTTT
many,.,TRBJ2-7,TRBV12-5,CASGFDLGEQYF,TGTGCTAGTGGTTTCGACCTTGGGGAGCAGTACTTC
many,TRBD1,TRBJ2-7,TRBV7-3,CASSPHGTGPYEQYF,TGTGCCAGCAGCCCACACGGGACAGGGCCCTACGAGCAGTACTTC
many,.,TRBJ1-6,TRBV9,CASSVRAGVSSYNSPLHF,TGTGCCAGCAGCGTAAGGGCTGGGGTTAGCTCCTATAATTCACCCCTCCACTTT
many,.,TRBJ1-5,TRBV30,CAWSVTWGQPQHF,TGTGCCTGGAGTGTCACATGGGGTCAGCCCCAGCATTTT
.,.,TRBJ1-3,TRBV19,CASSIWGRTVSGNTIYF,TGTGCCAGTAGTATTTGGGGCAGGACGGTCTCTGGAAACACCATATATTTT
many,.,TRBJ1-5,TRBV3-1,CASSQDTGRGRAQHF,TGTGCCAGCAGCCAAGATACCGGCAGGGGAAGAGCCCAGCATTTT
.,.,TRBJ2-7,TRBV5-8,CASSWQDSYEQYF,TGTGCCAGCAGCTGGCAGGACTCCTACGAGCAGTACTTC
many,TRBD1,TRBJ1-2,TRBV28,CASSPDRPATTGGEGYTF,TGTGCCAGCAGTCCGGACCGACCCGCGACAACAGGGGGCGAAGGCTACACCTTC
few,TRBD1,TRBJ1-5,TRBV10-3,CASGTGKVEPQHF,TGTGCCAGCGGGACAGGGAAAGTCGAGCCCCAGCATTTT
many,.,TRBJ2-4,TRBV11-2,CASSLVPGSVTKNIQYF,TGTGCCAGCAGCTTAGTGCCGGGGAGCGTAACTAAAAACATTCAGTACTTC
.,.,TRBJ2-1,TRBV6-4,CASSDSEVNEQFF,TGTGCCAGCAGTGACTCGGAGGTCAATGAGCAGTTCTTC
many,.,TRBJ2-4,TRBV13,CARESPGRRLRAKNIQYF,TGTGCCAGAGAAAGTCCGGGTCGTCGCCTTCGGGCCAAAAACATTCAGTACTTC
many,TRBD1,TRBJ1-5,TRBV30,CAWSDLGTGSQPQHF,TGTGCCTGGAGTGACCTCGGGACAGGGAGTCAGCCCCAGCATTTT
.,TRBD1,TRBJ1-2,TRBV5-1,CASSLNRGGSVYGYTF,TGCGCCAGCAGCTTGAACAGGGGGGGATCGGTCTATGGCTACACCTTC
many,.,TRBJ2-7,TRBV5-1,CASSLIGYEQYF,TGCGCCAGCAGCTTAATCGGATACGAGCAGTACTTC
many,.,TRBJ1-5,TRBV19,CASSPGVGQPQHF,TGTGCCAGTAGTCCGGGGGTCGGTCAGCCCCAGCATTTT
many,.,TRBJ2-7,TRBV12-3/TRBV12-4,CASSLLLPYEQYF,TGTGCCAGCAGTCTCCTCCTCCCCTACGAGCAGTACTTC
few,.,TRBJ2-7,TRBV7-9,CASSFWDGGSYEQYF,TGTGCCAGCAGCTTTTGGGACGGCGGATCCTACGAGCAGTACTTC
many,.,TRBJ2-5,TRBV20-1,CSARSEYAETQYF,TGCAGTGCTAGAAGCGAGTATGCGGAGACCCAGTACTTC
many,.,TRBJ2-5,TRBV24-1,CATSDSPPGTSETQYF,TGTGCCACCAGTGATTCCCCCCCAGGGACGTCGGAGACCCAGTACTTC
many,.,TRBJ1-2,TRBV9,CASSVGGAGYGYTF,TGTGCCAGCAGCGTAGGGGGGGCCGGCTATGGCTACACCTTC
.,.,TRBJ2-7,TRBV5-1,CASSSQDVNEQYF,TGCGCCAGCAGCTCGCAGGATGTGAACGAGCAGTACTTC
many,TRBD2,TRBJ2-1,TRBV13,CASSRVHSGNSYNEQFF,TGTGCCAGCAGCCGAGTCCATAGCGGGAACTCCTACAATGAGCAGTTCTTC
many,TRBD2,TRBJ2-1,TRBV7-8,CASSSPRRGGLVEQFF,TGTGCCAGCAGCTCCCCCCGGCGGGGGGGCCTTGTTGAGCAGTTCTTC
many,TRBD1,TRBJ1-5,TRBV30,CAWSFTTGSDQPQHF,TGTGCCTGGAGTTTCACGACAGGGTCTGACCAGCCCCAGCATTTT
many,TRBD2,TRBJ2-1,TRBV5-5,CASSSLAGGRVGNEQFF,TGTGCCAGCAGCTCGCTAGCGGGAGGGCGAGTGGGCAATGAGCAGTTCTTC
.,.,TRBJ2-7,TRBV12-3/TRBV12-4,CASSLRIRPYEQYF,TGTGCCAGCAGTCTAAGGATTCGCCCCTACGAGCAGTACTTC
.,.,TRBJ2-1,TRBV4-1,CASSQVSRGPRGNEQFF,TGCGCCAGCAGCCAAGTTTCCCGGGGACCCCGCGGCAATGAGCAGTTCTTC
.,TRBD2,TRBJ2-2,TRBV3-1,CASSPRAGVVAGELFF,TGTGCCAGCAGCCCCAGGGCGGGAGTGGTAGCCGGGGAGCTGTTTTTT
many,.,TRBJ1-2,TRBV29-1,CSVSTDTSDGYTF,TGCAGCGTTTCGACAGACACTTCCGATGGCTACACCTTC
many,.,TRBJ2-3,TRBV30,CAWSPRVDTQYF,TGTGCCTGGAGTCCCAGGGTAGATACGCAGTATTTT
many,TRBD1,TRBJ2-3,TRBV3-1,CASSQDWGTGLDGDTQYF,TGTGCCAGCAGCCAAGATTGGGGGACAGGGCTTGATGGAGATACGCAGTATTTT
.,.,TRBJ2-7,TRBV6-1,CASSKETLYEQYF,TGTGCCAGCAGTAAGGAGACACTCTACGAGCAGTACTTC
many,TRBD2,TRBJ2-5,TRBV10-3,CAISGSGGPQETQYF,TGTGCCATCAGTGGAAGCGGGGGGCCACAAGAGACCCAGTACTTC
.,TRBD2,TRBJ2-1,TRBV10-3,CAISESEAGGGHEQFF,TGTGCCATCAGTGAGTCCGAGGCGGGGGGCGGCCATGAGCAGTTCTTC
.,.,TRBJ1-2,TRBV12-3/TRBV12-4,CASSLVHLGDGYTF,TGTGCCAGCAGTTTGGTTCACCTTGGGGATGGCTACACCTTC
many,.,TRBJ2-7,TRBV20-1,CSARHRREQYF,TGCAGTGCCCGACACCGCCGGGAGCAGTACTTC
few,.,TRBJ2-2,TRBV29-1,CSVAVGVPGELFF,TGCAGCGTTGCGGTGGGAGTGCCCGGGGAGCTGTTTTTT
many,.,TRBJ2-7,TRBV19,CASSIATNAGAFFSYEQYF,TGTGCCAGTAGTATAGCGACGAATGCAGGGGCATTTTTCTCCTACGAGCAGTACTTC
.,.,TRBJ2-3,TRBV7-3,CASSLTSSSGGTDTQYF,TGTGCCAGCAGCTTAACGTCATCGTCGGGCGGCACAGATACGCAGTATTTT
many,TRBD2,TRBJ2-1,TRBV7-3,CASSLMTPSGGYNEQFF,TGTGCCAGCAGCTTAATGACCCCTAGCGGGGGGTACAATGAGCAGTTCTTC
many,.,TRBJ2-5,TRBV19,CASSIVWQGKEETQYF,TGTGCCAGTAGTATAGTCTGGCAGGGGAAGGAGGAGACCCAGTACTTC